This TCR beta chain was captured in a study of blood T cell repertoires in COVID-19. The wider study: Sources were T cells, B-cell-depleted T cells, or PBMCs; the material itself was cDNA or gDNA.

As processed by the authors: Estimates of nucleated cell counts were drawn from the amplification of reference gene primers. The table came from immunoSEQ multiplex PCR; TCRdb's copy has only in-frame clones and leaves some out. The DNA gave D and trimming, while V, J and clone size come from that table. The sample lists roughly 260,000 clones, around 86% occurring once. Adults between about 18 and 95 years of age took part from about two dozen US areas. In Cohort 3, a recovered donor had either two negative PCRs, clearance, or symptom resolution. The CDR3 contains 15 residues. Germline V gene lookup returns CDR1 SEHNR and CDR2 FQNEAQ (reference sequence). With V trimmed by 2 bases and J by 5 bases, 6 bases remained unmatched.

The chain joins TRBV7-9 to TRBJ1-1; TRBD1 matches 9 bases. The sequence was obtained from a woman aged 18-29 years who had recovered from COVID-19. Sequenced material: PBMCs or T cells enriched from blood (not recorded which). The CDR3 nucleotides are TGTGCCAGCAGCTTAACGGGACAGGGAAGGACTGAAGCTTTCTTT. This gives the protein CASSLTGQGRTEAFF.